The 20 T cell receptor beta chains reported below all come from one sample, sequenced in a study of T cells in Graves' hyperthyroidism and ophthalmopathy. TCR beta CDR3 regions were amplified from RNA. Primed by the HTBI set, a first-round RT-PCR was run on the TCR CDR3. TCRdb reanalysed the multiplex PCR reads using MiXCR and keeps one entry per CDR3 protein. Of about 400,000 distinct CDR3 sequences in the sample, 15% to 18% were seen once. The source material was blood. These receptors all come from a woman aged 18-35 years with Graves' hyperthyroidism.

Many counts were recorded for this clonotype. The rearrangement joins TRBV10-2 to TRBJ2-4; 8 bases align to TRBD1. Germline CDR1 reads WSHSY; CDR2 reads SAAADI. The CDR3 covers 16 residues. V trimming: 2 bases; J trimming: 7 bases; junction bases outside the gene matches: 10. The CDR3 loop reads CASSERGQGLQNIQYF. CDR3 in DNA: TGCGCCAGCAGTGAGCGTGGACAGGGTCTCCAGAACATTCAGTACTTC.

This clonotype was counted a few times. The chain carries TRBV24-1 and TRBJ2-2; TRBD1 might be the D (5 bases). V lost 3 bases and J lost 8, with 9 bases in between. The CDR3 has 13 residues. Per germline, CDR1 KGHDR and CDR2 SFDVKD. CDR3 sequence (DNA): TGTGCCACCAGTGATCGATACAGGGGGGAGCTGTTTTTT. This sequence encodes CATSDRYRGELFF.

This rearrangement joins TRBV11-2 to TRBJ1-1; no clear D gene. Germline CDR1 is SGHAT and CDR2 is FQNNGV. V lost 11 bases, J lost 2 bases, and 15 bases lay in between. The CDR3 is 13 residues long. The CDR3 loop is CACTETANTEAFF. The CDR3 DNA sequence: TGTGCCTGCACGGAGACGGCTAACACTGAAGCTTTCTTT.

This clonotype was seen at least ten times. The chain has TRBV9 and TRBJ1-5; perhaps TRBD1 as D (5 bases). Germline V gene lookup returns CDR1 SGDLS and CDR2 YYNGEE. V lost 7 bases and J lost 3, with 11 bases in between. The CDR3 covers 13 residues. The CDR3 DNA reads as TGTGCCAGCGGGGGGGGTGCCAATCAGCCCCAGCATTTT. Protein sequence: CASGGGANQPQHF.

This clonotype has at least ten counts. This chain connects TRBV2 to TRBJ1-3; D call uncertain. This CDR3 has 12 amino acids. Between the trimmed V and J ends, which lost 7 bases and 0 bases, there was a span of 4 bases. The germline V gene has CDR1 SNHLY and CDR2 FYNNEI. This CDR3 is CASMISGNTIYF. The CDR3 bases are TGTGCCAGCATGATCTCTGGAAACACCATATATTTT.

This clonotype showed up many times. The V call is TRBV5-1, the J call TRBJ2-1; TRBD1 or TRBD2 may be the D gene (5 bases each). This CDR3 has 14 residues. V was trimmed by 8 bases and J by 2 bases, leaving 14 bases between them. Looked up from germline, CDR1 is SGHRS and CDR2 is YFSETQ. CDR3 protein: CASCPGQPYNEQFF. The CDR3 region has the DNA TGCGCCAGTTGCCCGGGGCAGCCCTACAATGAGCAGTTCTTC.

This clonotype was detected ten times or more. The V and J genes are TRBV2 and TRBJ2-3; 12 positions match TRBD2. Germline lookup yields CDR1 SNHLY and CDR2 FYNNEI. The CDR3 runs 15 residues. V shed 6 bases and J 2 bases; nucleotides not matched to a gene: 3. CDR3 bases: TGTGCCAGCAGGGGGACTAGCGGGTTCACAGATACGCAGTATTTT. Translating it yields CASRGTSGFTDTQYF.

This clonotype was seen at least ten times. The chain carries TRBV5-8 and TRBJ1-1, with D unclear. Germline V gene sequence: CDR1 SGHTS, CDR2 YDEGEE. V lost 4 bases, J lost 7 bases, and 17 bases lay in between. The CDR3 length is 14 residues. Here the CDR3 reads CASSGSLSQSEAFF. DNA for the CDR3: TGTGCCAGCAGCGGCTCGTTATCCCAAAGTGAAGCTTTCTTT.

This clonotype appeared many times. The CDR3 ends on some other residue instead of the conserved phenylalanine or tryptophan, so this is likely a read error. The rearrangement uses TRBV7-8 and TRBJ1-5; a possible D gene is TRBD1 (5 bases). The germline gives CDR1 SGHVS, CDR2 FQNEAQ. CDR3 length equals 15 residues. V lost 0 bases, J lost 6 bases, and 12 bases lay in between. CDR3 protein: CASSLATGPGQPQHL. The CDR3 bases are TGTGCCAGCAGCTTAGCAACGGGGCCAGGTCAGCCCCAGCATCTT.

This clonotype was found a few times. CDR3: CASSQAPSWPWGDGDIQYF. CDR3 bases: TGTGCCAGCAGCCAAGCCCCATCTTGGCCATGGGGGGACGGGGACATTCAGTACTTC. J is TRBJ2-4 and V is TRBV3-1; D might be TRBD2 (6 bases). Germline V CDR1 and CDR2: LGHDT, YNNKEL (reference sequence). CDR3 size: 19 residues. Trimming stripped 1 base from V and 8 bases from J, with 27 bases between.

In its sample, this clonotype was seen a few times. The V call is TRBV9, the J call TRBJ2-1, with a tentative D call TRBD2 (5 bases). V gave up 7 bases and J gave up 0 bases, with 8 bases separating them. The CDR3 has 13 amino acids. CDR1 SGDLS and CDR2 YYNGEE come from the germline V gene. The CDR3 loop reads CASGDYSYNEQFF. The CDR3 DNA sequence: TGTGCCAGCGGAGACTACTCCTACAATGAGCAGTTCTTC. Filled out from reference TRBV9 and TRBJ2-1, the complete variable domain reads DSGVTQTPKHLITATGQRVTLRCSPRSGDLSVYWYQQSLDQGLQFLIQYYNGEERAKGNILERFSAQQFPDLHSELNLSSLELGDSALYFCASGDYSYNEQFFGPGTRLTVL.

This clonotype was observed many times. The rearrangement uses TRBV6-1 and TRBJ1-2; 7 bases map to TRBD1. This CDR3 region has 16 residues. Germline assignment: CDR1 MNHNS and CDR2 SASEGT. With 7 bases clipped from V and 8 bases from J, the junction kept 19 bases outside the gene matches. In DNA, the CDR3 is TGTGCCAGCACCTCATCGGGGAGGGGGCGATCCCTAGGCTACACCTTC. This encodes CASTSSGRGRSLGYTF.

The chain uses TRBV6-1 and TRBJ2-7, with a weak D call TRBD2 (6 bases). There are 13 residues in the CDR3. Germline loops: CDR1 MNHNS, CDR2 SASEGT. Trimming left V 6 bases short and J 2 bases short, with 11 bases between. The CDR3 reads CASRHGGPYEQYF. CDR3 nucleotides: TGTGCCAGCAGGCACGGAGGGCCCTACGAGCAGTACTTC.

This clonotype was seen ten or more times. The chain is built from TRBV7-6 and TRBJ1-5; 7 positions agree with TRBD1. The CDR3 contains 16 residues. The V and J ends lost 0 bases and 6 bases, in that order; junction bases with no gene match: 8. Per germline, CDR1 SGHVS and CDR2 FNYEAQ. This CDR3 is CASSLAEKGASQPQHF. The CDR3 nucleotides read TGTGCCAGCAGCTTAGCAGAGAAGGGGGCAAGTCAGCCCCAGCATTTT.

This clonotype was seen repeatedly, ten times or more. The V gene is TRBV4-1, the J gene TRBJ2-3, with D perhaps TRBD2 (6 bases). Germline V CDR1 and CDR2: MGHRA, YSYEKL. Trimming pared 0 bases from V and 4 bases from J, leaving 11 bases between. The CDR3 loop spans 15 amino acids. In nucleotides, the CDR3 is TGCGCCAGCAGCCAAGAAGGCGGGGTTGCAGATACGCAGTATTTT. Translated: CASSQEGGVADTQYF.

A word on this clonotype: Lacking the conserved final phenylalanine or tryptophan, this CDR3 likely reflects a read error. The V and J genes are TRBV19 and TRBJ2-7, with TRBD1 matching over 9 bases. The V and J ends lost 5 bases and 3 bases, in that order; junction bases with no gene match: 8. The V gene's germline CDR1 is LNHDA and CDR2 SQIVND (reference sequence). This CDR3 has 15 amino acids. Here the CDR3 reads CASSPHRGLGYEQYL. CDR3 nucleotides: TGTGCCAGTAGTCCTCACAGGGGGCTGGGCTACGAGCAGTACCTC.

This clonotype appeared many times. The chain recombines TRBV11-2 with TRBJ1-5; D ambiguous. The CDR3 is 13 residues long. Trimming pared 5 bases from V and 3 bases from J, leaving 8 bases between. CDR1 and CDR2 (germline): SGHAT, FQNNGV. CDR3 loop: CASSLEYNQPQHF. As DNA, the CDR3 is TGTGCCAGCAGCCTCGAATACAATCAGCCCCAGCATTTT.

Ten or more counts support this clonotype. The chain links TRBV20-1 to TRBJ2-3; TRBD2 agrees at 8 bases. This CDR3 contains 13 residues. Germline V gene data show CDR1 as DFQATT and CDR2 as SNEGSKA (reference sequence). The junction had 5 bases not matched to a gene; V was cut back by 3 bases and J by 6 bases. The CDR3 DNA reads as TGCAGTGCTAGCGGGAGGGCCTCGGATACGCAGTATTTT. As protein: CSASGRASDTQYF.

The V call is TRBV5-6, the J call TRBJ2-7; a possible D gene is TRBD1 (5 bases). This CDR3 has 15 amino acids. V was trimmed by 4 bases and J by 6 bases, leaving 20 bases between them. Germline lookup yields CDR1 SGHDT and CDR2 YYEEEE. CDR3 loop: CASSGDLGQGIEQYF. The DNA for the CDR3 is TGTGCCAGCAGCGGTGACCTGGGGCAGGGAATCGAGCAGTACTTC. Complete variable domain (other parts from reference TRBV5-6 and TRBJ2-7): DAGVTQSPTHLIKTRGQQVTLRCSPKSGHDTVSWYQQALGQGPQFIFQYYEEEERQRGNFPDRFSGHQFPNYSSELNVNALLLGDSALYLCASSGDLGQGIEQYFGPGTRLTVT.

This clonotype was counted between two and nine times. V is TRBV7-2 and J is TRBJ2-5, with 9 bases fitting TRBD2. The CDR3 spans 15 residues. Looked up from germline, CDR1 is SGHTA and CDR2 is FQGNSA. The V segment lost 5 bases and the J segment 4 bases; nucleotides outside the gene matches: 8. CDR3 loop: CASSPGGLALETQYF. CDR3 bases: TGTGCCAGCAGCCCCGGGGGACTAGCACTAGAGACCCAGTACTTC.